This paragraph reports one TCR beta chain. What it binds is not known. This specimen comes from a study of OX40 agonist ivuxolimab in advanced cancers. Study details: Ivuxolimab is an agonistic anti-OX40 (CD134) antibody, and patients were treated with it. One patient with hepatocellular carcinoma and two with cutaneous melanoma, three in all, had partial responses. Overall study findings and caveats: CD4+ and CD8+ blood T cells expanded clonally by week 6 at 0.1 to 3.0 mg/kg.

Patients with a history of autoimmune disease or on systemic immunosuppression were excluded. Generated by immunoSEQ multiplex PCR, the TCRdb table keeps only in-frame clones and is missing some. The table lists tens of thousands of clones, roughly 80% of them singletons. Germline CDR1 is MNHNY and CDR2 is SVGAGI (reference sequence). The V and J ends lost 4 bases and 2 bases respectively, with 12 bases between them. The CDR3 contains 14 residues. The sample consisted of CD4+ or CD8+ T cells sorted from blood, taken in a trial of the OX40 agonist ivuxolimab. The chain recombines TRBV6-6 with TRBJ2-7, with D unclear. The TCR sequence derives from an adult with an advanced solid tumor such as melanoma, head and neck, liver or kidney cancer. The CDR3 DNA is TGTGCCAGCAGTTTAGGCCTCTTAACCTACGAGCAGTACTTC. Residues: CASSLGLLTYEQYF.